These 17 T cell receptor beta chains came from one sample sequenced in a study of T cells in Graves' hyperthyroidism and ophthalmopathy. RNA transcripts yielded amplified TCR beta CDR3 regions. First-round RT-PCR of the TCR CDR3 relied on the HTBI primer set. In TCRdb, the multiplex PCR reads were re-called with MiXCR into one record per CDR3 protein. The sample shows some 560,000 distinct CDR3 sequences, about a sixth of them seen only once. Sequenced input: blood. The receptors originated from a woman aged 25-40 years with Graves' hyperthyroidism.

This clonotype was detected many times. The CDR3 is CASSYLEDTPGYGYTF. The CDR3 DNA follows: TGTGCCAGCAGTTACCTAGAGGACACTCCTGGCTATGGCTACACCTTC. The V call is TRBV6-5, the J call TRBJ1-2, with D tentatively TRBD1 (5 bases). The germline V gene encodes CDR1 MNHEY and CDR2 SVGAGI. The CDR3 runs to 16 residues. Trimming cost V 2 bases and J 4 bases, with 17 bases left between them.

V is TRBV27 and J is TRBJ2-5, with 8 positions matching TRBD2. V lost 2 bases and J lost 12; bases outside the gene matches: 8. The length of the CDR3 is 13 residues. Germline-derived CDR1 and CDR2 are MNHEY and SMNVEV (reference sequence). The CDR3 sequence is CASSLVSAGVKYF. CDR3 nucleotide sequence: TGTGCCAGCAGTTTAGTCTCAGCGGGAGTCAAGTACTTC.

This clonotype was counted many times. V is TRBV5-1 and J is TRBJ1-1; 8 nucleotides match TRBD1. This CDR3 is 13 amino acids long. The germline V gene has CDR1 SGHRS and CDR2 YFSETQ. V trimming: 3 bases; J trimming: 6 bases; junction bases outside the gene matches: 4. CDR3 region: CASSSDRVAEAFF. The CDR3 nucleotides are TGCGCCAGCAGCTCGGACAGGGTGGCTGAAGCTTTCTTT.

This clonotype showed up many times. This chain connects TRBV27 to TRBJ2-1; 9 positions agree with TRBD2. This CDR3 has 16 amino acids. CDR1 and CDR2 (germline): MNHEY, SMNVEV (reference sequence). The V gene end was trimmed by 4 bases and the J gene end by 0 bases; junction bases not matched to a gene: 4. The CDR3 here is CASSSRTSVSYNEQFF. For the CDR3, the DNA is TGTGCCAGCAGTTCCCGGACTAGCGTCTCCTACAATGAGCAGTTCTTC.

This chain links TRBV12-3 or TRBV12-4 with TRBJ2-2; 8 nucleotides match TRBD2. CDR3 size: 14 residues. V was clipped by 8 bases and J by 7 bases; unmatched bases: 9. CDR3 bases: TGTGCCAGCTGTCGGGGGGGGGCCGGCGGGGAGCTGTTTTTT. It translates to CASCRGGAGGELFF.

This clonotype was counted many times. The CDR3 nucleotides are TGTGCCAGCACAGCGGGAGCTGAAGCCTACAATGAGCAGTTCTTC. Translation gives CASTAGAEAYNEQFF. The genes are TRBV12-3 or TRBV12-4 and TRBJ2-1; 8 bases are shared with TRBD2. J was trimmed by 2 bases and V by 7 bases; bases with no gene match: 7. The CDR3 sequence is 15 residues long.

The sample holds many counts of this clonotype. The chain's CDR3 is CASSPLDRAGQFF. In DNA, the CDR3 is TGTGCCAGCTCACCACTGGACAGGGCCGGTCAGTTCTTC. The V call is TRBV18, the J call TRBJ2-1, with 8 bases matching TRBD1. The trim removed 1 base at V and 13 bases at J, leaving 6 bases unmatched. The CDR3 has 13 residues. Germline V gene data show CDR1 as KGHSH and CDR2 as LQKENI.

This clonotype was counted ten times or more. J is TRBJ1-1 and V is TRBV12-3 or TRBV12-4, with no clear D. The CDR3 is made up of 15 amino acids. With 8 bases removed from V and 2 bases from J, the gap between germline ends came to 18 bases. The CDR3 nucleotides are TGTGCCAGCCAAGAACAGAGCGGTGGAAACACTGAAGCTTTCTTT. Translating it yields CASQEQSGGNTEAFF.

The DNA of the CDR3 is TGTGCCAGCAGCGGAGGACAGGGGATTTCACCCCTCCACTTT. As protein: CASSGGQGISPLHF. V is TRBV7-9 and J is TRBJ1-6, with 9 positions matching TRBD1. This CDR3 has 14 amino acids. From germline, CDR1 is SEHNR and CDR2 FQNEAQ (reference sequence). J lost 9 bases, V lost 5 bases, and 5 bases had no gene match.

This clonotype was seen a handful of times. This sequence joins TRBV6-1 and TRBJ2-2; 11 bases map to TRBD2. The CDR3 loop spans 16 amino acids. The J segment lost 6 bases and the V segment lost 5 bases, leaving 8 bases of the junction unmatched. The germline V gene encodes CDR1 MNHNS and CDR2 SASEGT. This chain's CDR3 is CASSFSGRASSGELFF. DNA for the CDR3: TGTGCCAGCAGTTTTAGCGGGAGGGCCAGTTCCGGGGAGCTGTTTTTT.

In the case of this clonotype: A much larger clone lies one base from this, so it may be a read error. The V gene is TRBV7-2, the J gene TRBJ1-1; unclear D gene. Trimming cost V 8 bases and J 4 bases, with 20 bases left between them. The V gene's germline CDR1 is SGHTA and CDR2 FQGNSA. There are 15 residues in the CDR3. The CDR3 DNA sequence: TGTGCCAGCGAAAGTTGGGCCGAGGTGATCACTGAAGCTTTCTTT. Protein: CASESWAEVITEAFF.

The sample holds a few counts of this clonotype. The V gene is TRBV20-1, the J gene TRBJ2-1, with 14 nucleotides matching TRBD2. Per germline, CDR1 DFQATT and CDR2 SNEGSKA (reference sequence). CDR3 length: 18 residues. J was trimmed by 4 bases and V by 4 bases; bases with no gene match: 12. CDR3 in amino acids: CSATGTSGSTRLYNEQFF. The CDR3 nucleotides are TGCAGTGCTACCGGGACTAGCGGGAGCACCCGCCTTTACAATGAGCAGTTCTTC.

In this sample, this clonotype turned up a few times. The J gene is TRBJ1-2, the V gene TRBV5-1; no firm D call. Trimming removed 3 bases from V and 4 bases from J, with 10 bases in between. CDR1 is SGHRS and CDR2 is YFSETQ in the germline V gene. The CDR3 is 13 amino acids. CDR3 nucleotides: TGCGCCAGCAGCTCCCGGGCTCCCTATGGCTACACCTTC. Its translation: CASSSRAPYGYTF.

This clonotype was found many times. This chain connects TRBV10-3 to TRBJ2-1; 9 bases are a match to TRBD1. Germline loops: CDR1 ENHRY, CDR2 SYGVKD. There are 14 residues in the CDR3. V was pared by 6 bases and J by 7 bases, with 7 bases of the junction left unmatched. As DNA, the CDR3 is TGTGCCATCAGCGCCGGGACAGGGAGGAATGAGCAGTTCTTC. As protein: CAISAGTGRNEQFF.

This clonotype was seen just once. The chain couples TRBV4-1 to TRBJ2-7; 11 bases match TRBD1. The CDR3 contains 18 residues. Unmatched junction bases numbered 13, after V lost 3 bases and J lost 3 bases. Germline CDR1 and CDR2: MGHRA and YSYEKL. CDR3 region: CASSQDHTTGTGGYEQYF. The CDR3 nucleotides are TGCGCCAGCAGCCAGGATCATACCACCGGGACAGGGGGCTACGAGCAGTACTTC.

This clonotype has ten or more counts. The chain has TRBV5-1 and TRBJ2-1, with unresolved D. V lost 2 bases and J lost 4, with 25 bases in between. The CDR3 has 19 amino acids. CDR1 SGHRS and CDR2 YFSETQ come from the germline V gene. The CDR3 DNA follows: TGCGCCAGCAGCTTAAGGCCTTGCTTAGGTTCCGGCTATTACAATGAGCAGTTCTTC. This sequence encodes CASSLRPCLGSGYYNEQFF.

This chain uses TRBV5-1 with TRBJ2-1, with TRBD2 identical over 13 bases. Germline CDR1 is SGHRS and CDR2 is YFSETQ. The CDR3 sequence is 16 residues long. The J segment lost 8 bases and the V segment lost 3 bases, leaving 8 bases of the junction unmatched. CDR3 loop: CASSSKLAGGLDEQFF. In nucleotides, the CDR3 is TGCGCCAGCAGCTCTAAACTAGCGGGAGGGCTCGATGAGCAGTTCTTC. The full variable domain, its missing parts supplied by reference TRBV5-1 and TRBJ2-1, is KAGVTQTPRYLIKTRGQQVTLSCSPISGHRSVSWYQQTPGQGLQFLFEYFSETQRNKGNFPGRFSGRQFSNSRSEMNVSTLELGDSALYLCASSSKLAGGLDEQFFGPGTRLTVL.